Listed here are 32 T cell receptor beta chains from one sample, sequenced in a study of memory CD4+ T cells and cytomegalovirus serostatus. TCRdb keeps only in-frame clones here, not all; method: immunoSEQ multiplex PCR. Among tens of thousands of clones listed, under 90% were seen once. Single viable CD3+CD4+CD8-CD45RO+ cells were sorted as the memory CD4+ T cells. What was sequenced was memory CD4+ T cells from blood. The source of these receptors is an adult in good health and CMV-seronegative. Some clones in this sample may be carry-over from other donors' samples.

This chain connects TRBV7-2 to TRBJ2-1; a possible D gene is TRBD1 (5 bases). The V end was cut by 1 base, the J end by 10 bases, with 14 bases between. This CDR3 is 14 amino acids long. Germline V gene lookup returns CDR1 SGHTA and CDR2 FQGNSA. This CDR3 is CASSLVAGRAEQFF. CDR3 sequence (DNA): TGTGCCAGCAGCTTAGTGGCAGGGCGAGCGGAGCAGTTCTTC.

This chain uses TRBV7-6 with TRBJ2-7; 8 positions match TRBD1. The V segment lost 2 bases and the J segment 6 bases; nucleotides outside the gene matches: 9. Germline V gene sequence: CDR1 SGHVS, CDR2 FNYEAQ. The CDR3 runs to 15 residues. The CDR3 protein is CASSLMTGETSEQYF. The CDR3 DNA sequence: TGTGCCAGCAGCTTAATGACAGGGGAAACCTCCGAGCAGTACTTC.

The V call is TRBV6-5, the J call TRBJ2-3, with 9 bases identical to TRBD2. V shed 2 bases and J 5 bases; nucleotides not matched to a gene: 2. Germline V gene lookup returns CDR1 MNHEY and CDR2 SVGAGI. The CDR3 has 14 residues. The CDR3 DNA sequence: TGTGCCAGCAGTTACCAACTAGCGGGAGATACGCAGTATTTT. Translation: CASSYQLAGDTQYF.

The chain has TRBV7-9 and TRBJ1-4; D is ambiguous. CDR3 length: 10 amino acids. Trimming cost V 8 bases and J 8 bases, with 6 bases left between them. CDR1 is SEHNR, CDR2 FQNEAQ, per germline (reference sequence). CDR3 nucleotide sequence: TGTGCCAGCTCGAACGAAAAACTGTTTTTT. Residues: CASSNEKLFF. The full variable domain, in which reference TRBV7-9 and TRBJ1-4 provide the parts outside the CDR3, is DTGVSQNPRHKITKRGQNVTFRCDPISEHNRLYWYRQTLGQGPEFLTYFQNEAQLEKSRLLSDRFSAERPKGSFSTLEIQRTEQGDSAMYLCASSNEKLFFGSGTQLSVL.

This chain links TRBV9 with TRBJ2-3; 12 nucleotides align to TRBD2. Germline V gives CDR1 SGDLS, CDR2 YYNGEE. Trimming cost V 4 bases and J 4 bases; bases outside gene matches: 4. The CDR3 spans 15 residues. The CDR3 protein is CASSLRLAGADTQYF. CDR3 DNA sequence: TGTGCCAGCAGCTTAAGACTAGCGGGAGCAGATACGCAGTATTTT.

The V gene is TRBV19, the J gene TRBJ1-5; D is unclear. Trimming pared 3 bases from V and 0 bases from J, leaving 12 bases between. This CDR3 region has 16 residues. The V gene's germline CDR1 is LNHDA and CDR2 SQIVND (reference sequence). CDR3 sequence (DNA): TGTGCCAGTAGTATCAGGACCGAGTATAGCAATCAGCCCCAGCATTTT. Protein sequence: CASSIRTEYSNQPQHF.

The table lists this clone with a count of one. J is TRBJ2-7 and V is TRBV6-5, with D maybe TRBD1 (6 bases). Germline V gene lookup returns CDR1 MNHEY and CDR2 SVGAGI. The CDR3 extends over 14 amino acids. V lost 2 bases, J lost 6 bases, and 14 bases lay in between. The CDR3 sequence is CASSYVSGETEQYF. The CDR3 DNA sequence: TGTGCCAGCAGTTACGTGTCAGGGGAAACCGAGCAGTACTTC.

This clone was observed at least ten times. The chain carries TRBV7-2 and TRBJ1-3; 7 bases align to TRBD1. The CDR3 is made up of 16 amino acids. V lost 2 bases, J lost 11 bases, and 15 bases stayed unmatched. The germline gives CDR1 SGHTA, CDR2 FQGNSA. CDR3 sequence (DNA): TGTGCCAGCAGCTTAACAGGGGACTCGAGGGGAAGCGCCATATATTTT. This translates into CASSLTGDSRGSAIYF.

The rearrangement joins TRBV19 to TRBJ1-1, with 7 bases aligning to TRBD1. Trimming took 5 bases from V and 0 from J; bases not matched to a gene: 6. This CDR3 is 15 amino acids long. CDR1 is LNHDA, CDR2 SQIVND, per germline (reference sequence). The chain's CDR3 is CASSAKGTVNTEAFF. The CDR3 DNA reads TGTGCCAGTAGTGCCAAAGGGACAGTGAACACTGAAGCTTTCTTT. Variable domain in full (rest from reference TRBV19 and TRBJ1-1): DGGITQSPKYLFRKEGQNVTLSCEQNLNHDAMYWYRQDPGQGLRLIYYSQIVNDFQKGDIAEGYSVSREKKESFPLTVTSAQKNPTAFYLCASSAKGTVNTEAFFGQGTRLTVV.

This chain connects TRBV18 to TRBJ2-7; 7 positions match TRBD2. Unmatched junction bases numbered 11, after V lost 3 bases and J lost 3 bases. Germline assignment: CDR1 KGHSH and CDR2 LQKENI. CDR3 size: 16 residues. This chain's CDR3 is CASSPLLSGGGYEQYF. CDR3 nucleotide sequence: TGTGCCAGCTCACCCCTTTTGTCGGGGGGTGGCTACGAGCAGTACTTC.

The chain has TRBV4-3 and TRBJ2-1, with a weak D call TRBD2 (5 bases). The V end was cut by 4 bases, the J end by 8 bases, with 12 bases between. The length of the CDR3 is 13 residues. From germline, CDR1 is LGHNA and CDR2 YSLEER. As DNA, the CDR3 is TGCGCCAGCAGCCTTCTTCGGGGAGATGAGCAGTTCTTC. This encodes CASSLLRGDEQFF.

This clone was seen just once. This rearrangement joins TRBV14 to TRBJ1-1, with D uncertain. Trimming stripped 1 base from V and 1 base from J, with 10 bases between. Germline V gene data show CDR1 as SGHDN and CDR2 as FVKESK. CDR3 length: 15 residues. CDR3 residues: CASSQAVSGNTEAFF. For the CDR3, the DNA is TGTGCCAGCAGCCAAGCCGTTTCGGGGAACACTGAAGCTTTCTTT.

This chain uses TRBV4-1 with TRBJ2-3, with 13 bases aligning to TRBD2. The junction had 7 bases not matched to a gene; V was cut back by 5 bases and J by 5 bases. The CDR3 length is 16 residues. Germline V gives CDR1 MGHRA, CDR2 YSYEKL. CDR3 in amino acids: CASSSRGLAGEDTQYF. For the CDR3, the DNA is TGCGCCAGCAGCTCCCGAGGACTAGCGGGAGAAGATACGCAGTATTTT.

The J gene is TRBJ2-5, the V gene TRBV7-2; D might be TRBD1 or TRBD2, each matching 5 bases. CDR3 length equals 16 residues. Trimming pared 3 bases from V and 1 base from J, leaving 15 bases between. Per the germline V gene, CDR1 is SGHTA and CDR2 is FQGNSA. Here the CDR3 reads CASSFQTGGRQETQYF. CDR3 nucleotide sequence: TGTGCCAGCAGCTTCCAGACTGGGGGACGCCAAGAGACCCAGTACTTC.

This chain connects TRBV21-1 to TRBJ2-2; TRBD1, the table's D call, was not compared with the DNA. TRBV21-1 constitutes a pseudogene. CDR3 length: 15 residues. The CDR3, as DNA: TGTGCCACCTCGGACAGGGAAGGGAGCGCCGGGGAGCTGTTTTTT. Its protein is CATSDREGSAGELFF.

The V call is TRBV7-3, the J call TRBJ2-1, with D possibly being TRBD1 (5 bases). The V gene lost 5 bases and the J gene lost 4 bases, with 15 bases spanning the gap. Germline V gene data show CDR1 as SGHTA and CDR2 as FQGTGA. CDR3 length: 15 residues. The CDR3 protein is CASSPPGAQYNEQFF. The CDR3 DNA follows: TGTGCCAGCAGCCCCCCTGGGGCTCAATACAATGAGCAGTTCTTC.

The J gene is TRBJ2-3, the V gene TRBV7-2; D assignment may be TRBD1 or TRBD2 (5 bases each). CDR1 and CDR2 from the germline V gene are SGHTA and FQGNSA. The CDR3 consists of 14 residues. The V end was cut by 8 bases, the J end by 2 bases, with 14 bases between. In nucleotides, the CDR3 is TGTGCCAGCTCCCGGGACGGAGCCACAGATACGCAGTATTTT. Translating gives CASSRDGATDTQYF.

This clone was counted once. The chain is built from TRBV7-9 and TRBJ1-3, with D unclear. The CDR3 runs to 12 residues. From germline, CDR1 is SEHNR and CDR2 FQNEAQ (reference sequence). Deletions cut 0 bases from V and 4 bases from J, with 1 base between. The CDR3 loop reads CASSLAGNTIYF. CDR3 DNA: TGTGCCAGCAGCTTAGCGGGAAACACCATATATTTT.

This chain connects TRBV28 to TRBJ2-7; 7 bases align to TRBD2. Germline V CDR1 and CDR2: MDHEN, SYDVKM. The CDR3 consists of 12 residues. V lost 10 bases, J lost 6 bases, and 9 bases stayed unmatched. For the CDR3, the DNA is TGTGCCACCTGGGAGGGAGAACGCGAGCAGTACTTC. This sequence encodes CATWEGEREQYF.

The chain uses TRBV27 and TRBJ2-6; unclear D gene. Per germline, CDR1 MNHEY and CDR2 SMNVEV (reference sequence). V gave up 2 bases and J gave up 4 bases, with 3 bases separating them. The CDR3 is 13 residues long. For the CDR3, the DNA is TGTGCCAGCAGTTTACGCGGGGCCAACGTCCTGACTTTC. Protein: CASSLRGANVLTF.

The chain is built from TRBV28 and TRBJ1-3; D call uncertain. CDR1 is MDHEN, CDR2 SYDVKM, per germline. Between the trimmed V and J ends, which lost 3 bases and 2 bases, there was a span of 8 bases. This CDR3 comprises 14 residues. CDR3 sequence: CASSFGGTGNTIYF. In DNA form, the CDR3 reads TGTGCCAGCAGTTTCGGAGGAACTGGAAACACCATATATTTT.

The V call is TRBV30, the J call TRBJ2-2; 11 bases line up with TRBD1. Trimming removed 7 bases from V and 4 bases from J; junction bases left unmatched: 5. This CDR3 region has 14 residues. From germline, CDR1 is GTSNPN and CDR2 SVGIG (reference sequence). This CDR3 is CALGQGVVTGELFF. CDR3 bases: TGTGCCTTGGGACAGGGGGTCGTCACCGGGGAGCTGTTTTTT.

The sample holds one count of this clone. The chain is built from TRBV4-2 and TRBJ2-7; TRBD1 aligns across 7 bases. The CDR3 covers 14 residues. Germline values: CDR1 LGHNA, CDR2 YNFKEQ. With V trimmed by 0 bases and J by 3 bases, 2 bases remained unmatched. CDR3 amino acids: CASSQDAGGYEQYF. CDR3 nucleotides: TGTGCCAGCAGCCAAGATGCAGGGGGCTACGAGCAGTACTTC.

This chain connects TRBV5-4 to TRBJ2-6, with TRBD1 matching over 7 bases. The CDR3 length is 17 residues. The junction had 9 bases not matched to a gene; V was cut back by 2 bases and J by 4 bases. Germline CDR1 reads SGHNT; CDR2 reads YYREEE (reference sequence). In DNA form, the CDR3 reads TGTGCCAGCAGCTTACCCTCAACAGGGGCCGGGGCCAACGTCCTGACTTTC. Translating it yields CASSLPSTGAGANVLTF.

The J gene is TRBJ2-7, the V gene TRBV5-1; 10 bases align to TRBD1. J was trimmed by 3 bases and V by 0 bases; bases with no gene match: 3. Germline values: CDR1 SGHRS, CDR2 YFSETQ. The CDR3 consists of 15 residues. The CDR3 DNA is TGCGCCAGCAGCTTGGGACAGGGGGCATACTACGAGCAGTACTTC. Protein: CASSLGQGAYYEQYF. Looking up the rest from reference TRBV5-1 and TRBJ2-7 gives the full variable domain: KAGVTQTPRYLIKTRGQQVTLSCSPISGHRSVSWYQQTPGQGLQFLFEYFSETQRNKGNFPGRFSGRQFSNSRSEMNVSTLELGDSALYLCASSLGQGAYYEQYFGPGTRLTVT.

V gene TRBV5-6 combines with J gene TRBJ1-1, with 7 bases aligning to TRBD1. Germline V gene data show CDR1 as SGHDT and CDR2 as YYEEEE. Unmatched junction bases numbered 12, after V lost 5 bases and J lost 11 bases. This CDR3 is 13 amino acids long. The CDR3 DNA follows: TGTGCCAGCAGTTGGAAGGGGACAGCGGAGGCTTTCTTT. Protein: CASSWKGTAEAFF.

The chain carries TRBV4-2 and TRBJ2-3; D is perhaps TRBD1 (5 bases). Looked up from germline, CDR1 is LGHNA and CDR2 is YNFKEQ. This CDR3 comprises 15 residues. The V end lost 0 bases, the J end lost 2 bases, and 9 bases lay between the germline ends. The CDR3 DNA is TGTGCCAGCAGCCAAGACAGGGCCCCCACAGATACGCAGTATTTT. It codes for CASSQDRAPTDTQYF.

For the CDR3, the DNA is TGTGCCAGCAGCCTGAGACCGTATCAGGGATCCTACGAGCAGTACTTC. Translation: CASSLRPYQGSYEQYF. The rearrangement links TRBV7-2 to TRBJ2-7, with a tentative D call TRBD1 (5 bases). CDR1 is SGHTA, CDR2 FQGNSA, per germline. The CDR3 is 16 amino acids. V lost 5 bases to trimming and J lost 1 base, with 18 bases between them.

This clone was counted a single time. V usage is TRBV7-6 and J usage is TRBJ1-4; TRBD1 matches at 8 bases. Germline CDR1 and CDR2: SGHVS and FNYEAQ. This CDR3 region has 16 residues. V was pared by 5 bases and J by 8 bases, with 13 bases of the junction left unmatched. The chain's CDR3 is CASSPLPQGAREKLFF. The CDR3 DNA is TGTGCCAGCAGCCCCCTCCCTCAGGGGGCTCGGGAAAAACTGTTTTTT.

The V and J genes are TRBV5-4 and TRBJ2-7; D is possibly TRBD1 (5 bases). In germline, CDR1 is SGHNT, CDR2 YYREEE (reference sequence). The CDR3 covers 13 residues. Between the trimmed V and J ends, which lost 4 bases and 1 base, there was a span of 9 bases. The CDR3 spells CASSVQGSYEQYF. CDR3 nucleotide sequence: TGTGCCAGCAGCGTTCAGGGTTCCTACGAGCAGTACTTC.

The V and J genes are TRBV11-2 and TRBJ2-1; 9 bases align to TRBD2. V was pared by 5 bases and J by 1 base, with 3 bases of the junction left unmatched. Germline V gene sequence: CDR1 SGHAT, CDR2 FQNNGV. The CDR3 has 15 residues. CDR3 sequence reads: CASSATSGSYNEQFF. The CDR3 bases are TGTGCCAGCAGCGCGACTAGCGGTTCCTACAATGAGCAGTTCTTC.

The chain joins TRBV19 to TRBJ1-5; 7 nucleotides agree with TRBD1. The germline V gene has CDR1 LNHDA and CDR2 SQIVND (reference sequence). The CDR3 covers 16 residues. The junction had 10 bases not matched to a gene; V was cut back by 7 bases and J by 1 base. The CDR3 sequence: CASTLRGPLSNQPQHF. CDR3 DNA sequence: TGTGCCAGTACCCTAAGGGGGCCGCTGAGCAATCAGCCCCAGCATTTT.